This T cell receptor beta chain appears in the sequencing data of a study of blood T cell repertoires in COVID-19 (TCRdb year 2020). Context from the whole study: Samples covering the acute and convalescent phases of COVID-19 were provided by collaborators in the United States, Italy and Spain. The material from the prospective study consisted of cDNA or gDNA derived from T cells, B-cell-depleted T cells, or PBMCs. Subjects who had been exposed to COVID-19, were actively infected with it, or had recovered from it provided the deeply sampled blood TCRbeta repertoires that made up the dataset. A freely available public database, intended as a resource for researchers studying the immune response to SARS-CoV-2, is where the repertoires were released. Samples were obtained from the ongoing ImmuneRACE study (first 160 participants) and from approximately 1,200 subjects provided by 6 global collaborators. A de-identified subject ID, COVID-19 status, age in years and sex were almost always included in the sample metadata. Where available, HLA class I and class II types were obtained from metadata supplied by the sample provider rather than from assay-based typing.

Whole blood was collected in K2EDTA tubes by collaborating institutions according to the institutions' own protocols. For TCRbeta analysis, collaborators shipped samples as frozen whole blood, isolated PBMCs, or DNA extracted from either of those sample types. What the study reported, not specific to this receptor: The quantity of clinical and demographic metadata differed by source and by participant and was supplied without curation.

TCRbeta CDR3 regions were amplified from genomic DNA by means of the immunoSEQ Assay, a bias-controlled multiplex PCR. The source study handled its data this way. Nucleated cell counts per sample were estimated from amplification of reference gene primers within the assay. To quantify the absolute abundance of each unique TCRbeta CDR3 rearrangement, sequence reads were collapsed and filtered. For each sample, productive Simpson clonality was calculated by taking the square root of Simpson's diversity index across productive rearrangements. Held by TCRdb, this immuneACCESS table contains in-frame sequences only and omits some clones. Under half of the omission traces to an unresolved V gene where checked; the cause of the rest is unknown. V and J calls and clone size are copied from that table; D and trimming were computed from the DNA. The sample table lists around 120,000 clones, 70% to 90% of them with a count of one. Jointly, the top ten make up more than 2% of the sample.

This clone was observed a handful of times. No cognate antigen has been identified for it. The record has no base qualities; no much larger clone is one base away. The CDR3, from cysteine to phenylalanine, totals 14 residues. Only the CDR3 DNA is retained, 42 bases long and in frame from the first base. CDR1 and CDR2 are drawn from the germline V gene: MRHNA, SNTAGT. V sheds 2 bases and J sheds 10 bases, leaving 12 bases between their ends. The rearrangement combines TRBV6-4 with TRBJ1-6; the best D guess is TRBD1, with 6 bases matching. What was sequenced was peripheral blood. This TCR was sampled from a human donor in a cohort sampled during active COVID-19. Read as DNA, the sequence is TGTGCCAGCAGTGACCGCCAGGGACAATCACCCCTCCACTTT. This sequence encodes CASSDRQGQSPLHF.